This T cell receptor beta chain was obtained from a study of blood T cells in healthy people across ages. Germline V gives CDR1 SEHNR, CDR2 FQNEAQ (reference sequence). V was clipped by 6 bases and J by 6 bases, with 17 bases between them. CDR3 length equals 15 residues. Study observations and caveats: Older age went with lower TCR beta diversity per million T cells, in a roughly linear way.

Remarks on this clonotype: Its antigen is as yet unknown.

PCR was performed a second time for roughly 7 to 11 cycles using a sample-barcoded 5' primer and a J-beta primer mix. MiXCR, applied by TCRdb to the 5' RACE reads, yields one record per CDR3 protein. The table records approximately 760,000 distinct CDR3 sequences, roughly 25% of them present only once. The sample was also linked to a second study, of T cells of mothers and their children. That paper states: A few healthy Caucasian mothers, along with their six children, were the donors. An overlap that was slightly higher, though non-significant, was seen in related mother-child pairs versus unrelated pairs.

Sequencing used blood. The chain combines TRBV7-9 with TRBJ1-4; no clear D gene. The clonotype comes from a boy between 10 and 17 years old in good health. CDR3 nucleotide sequence: TGTGCCAGCAGAGAGGGCTGGGTAATGGATGAAAAACTGTTTTTT. This translates into CASREGWVMDEKLFF.